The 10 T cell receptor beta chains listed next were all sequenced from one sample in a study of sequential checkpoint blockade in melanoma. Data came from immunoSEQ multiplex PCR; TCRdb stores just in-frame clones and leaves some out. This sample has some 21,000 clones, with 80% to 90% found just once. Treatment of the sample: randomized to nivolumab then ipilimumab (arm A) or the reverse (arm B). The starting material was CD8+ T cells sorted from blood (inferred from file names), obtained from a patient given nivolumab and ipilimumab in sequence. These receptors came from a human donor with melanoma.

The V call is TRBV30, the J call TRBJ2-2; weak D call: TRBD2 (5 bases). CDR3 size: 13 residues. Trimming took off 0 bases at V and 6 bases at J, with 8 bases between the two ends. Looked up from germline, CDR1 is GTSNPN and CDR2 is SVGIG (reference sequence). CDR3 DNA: TGTGCCTGGAGTGTACTGCGGGCCGGGGAGCTGTTTTTT. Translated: CAWSVLRAGELFF.

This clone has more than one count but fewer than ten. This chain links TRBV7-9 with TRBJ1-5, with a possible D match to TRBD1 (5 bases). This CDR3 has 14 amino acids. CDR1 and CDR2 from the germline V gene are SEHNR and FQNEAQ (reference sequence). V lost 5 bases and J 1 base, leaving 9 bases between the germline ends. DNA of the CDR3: TGTGCCAGCAGCCAGAAGGGGAGCAATCAGCCCCAGCATTTT. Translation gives CASSQKGSNQPQHF.

CDR3 DNA sequence: TGCGCCAGCAGTGAAGCGACAGGGTGGGACGAGCAGTACTTC. Translation: CASSEATGWDEQYF. The chain has TRBV10-2 and TRBJ2-7; 7 bases line up with TRBD1. The CDR3 has 14 amino acids. The V gene's germline CDR1 is WSHSY and CDR2 SAAADI. After removal of 3 bases from V and 5 bases from J, the junction contained 7 bases not matched to a gene.

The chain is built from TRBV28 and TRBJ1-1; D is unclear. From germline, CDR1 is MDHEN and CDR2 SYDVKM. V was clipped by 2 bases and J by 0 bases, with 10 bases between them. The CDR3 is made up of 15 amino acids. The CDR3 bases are TGTGCCAGCAGTTTACTTTTTGGCCTGAACACTGAAGCTTTCTTT. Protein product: CASSLLFGLNTEAFF.

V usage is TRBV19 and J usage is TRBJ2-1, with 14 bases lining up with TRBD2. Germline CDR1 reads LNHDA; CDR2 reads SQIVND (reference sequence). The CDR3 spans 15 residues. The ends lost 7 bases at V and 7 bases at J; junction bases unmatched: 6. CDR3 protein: CASTSTSGGANEQFF. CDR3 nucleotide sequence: TGTGCCAGTACCTCGACTAGCGGGGGGGCAAATGAGCAGTTCTTC. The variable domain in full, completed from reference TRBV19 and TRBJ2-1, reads DGGITQSPKYLFRKEGQNVTLSCEQNLNHDAMYWYRQDPGQGLRLIYYSQIVNDFQKGDIAEGYSVSREKKESFPLTVTSAQKNPTAFYLCASTSTSGGANEQFFGPGTRLTVL.

The CDR3 nucleotides read TGTGCCAGCATCCCCGGAGTAGGACTAGGGAACACTGAAGCTTTCTTT. It codes for CASIPGVGLGNTEAFF. This rearrangement joins TRBV13 to TRBJ1-1; unclear D gene. The CDR3 is 16 amino acids. The germline V gene has CDR1 PRHDT and CDR2 FYEKMQ (reference sequence). Trimming removed 7 bases at V and 1 base at J, with 19 bases between.

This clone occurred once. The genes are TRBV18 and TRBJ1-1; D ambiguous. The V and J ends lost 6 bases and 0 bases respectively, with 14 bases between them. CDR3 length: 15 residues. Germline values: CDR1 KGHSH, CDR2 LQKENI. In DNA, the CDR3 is TGTGCCAGCTCGCCCGAGGAAGATATGAACACTGAAGCTTTCTTT. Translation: CASSPEEDMNTEAFF.

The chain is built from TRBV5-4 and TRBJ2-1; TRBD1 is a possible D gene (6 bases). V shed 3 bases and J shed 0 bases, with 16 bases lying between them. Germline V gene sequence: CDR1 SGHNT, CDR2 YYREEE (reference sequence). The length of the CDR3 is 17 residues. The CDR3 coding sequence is TGTGCCAGCAGCTGGCCGGGACATCCGAGCTCCTACAATGAGCAGTTCTTC. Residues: CASSWPGHPSSYNEQFF.

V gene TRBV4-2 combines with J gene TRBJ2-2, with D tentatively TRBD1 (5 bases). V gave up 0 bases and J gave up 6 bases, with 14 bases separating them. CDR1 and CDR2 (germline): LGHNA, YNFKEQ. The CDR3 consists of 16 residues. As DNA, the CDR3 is TGTGCCAGCAGCCAAGATCAATACCAGGGCGCCGGGGAGCTGTTTTTT. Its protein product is CASSQDQYQGAGELFF.

The CDR3 sequence is CASSSYTEAFF. Here the CDR3 DNA reads TGTGCCAGCAGTTCCTACACTGAAGCTTTCTTT. The chain recombines TRBV27 with TRBJ1-1, with D hard to call. Trimming removed 4 bases from V and 3 bases from J, with 3 bases in between. Germline lookup yields CDR1 MNHEY and CDR2 SMNVEV (reference sequence). The CDR3 runs 11 residues.